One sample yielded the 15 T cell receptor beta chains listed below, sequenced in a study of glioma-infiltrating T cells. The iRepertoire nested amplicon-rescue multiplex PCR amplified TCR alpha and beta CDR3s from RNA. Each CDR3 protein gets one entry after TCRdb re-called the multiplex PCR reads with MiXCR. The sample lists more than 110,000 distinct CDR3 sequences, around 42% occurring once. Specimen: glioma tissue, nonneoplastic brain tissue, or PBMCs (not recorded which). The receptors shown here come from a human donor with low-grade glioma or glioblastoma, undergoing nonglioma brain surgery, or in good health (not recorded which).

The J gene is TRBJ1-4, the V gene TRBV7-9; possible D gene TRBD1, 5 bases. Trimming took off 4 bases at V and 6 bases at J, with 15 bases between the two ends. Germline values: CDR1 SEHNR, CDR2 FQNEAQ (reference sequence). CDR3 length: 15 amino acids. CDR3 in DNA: TGTGCCAGCAGCTCAAACCGGGACGTAGATGAAAAACTGTTTTTT. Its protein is CASSSNRDVDEKLFF.

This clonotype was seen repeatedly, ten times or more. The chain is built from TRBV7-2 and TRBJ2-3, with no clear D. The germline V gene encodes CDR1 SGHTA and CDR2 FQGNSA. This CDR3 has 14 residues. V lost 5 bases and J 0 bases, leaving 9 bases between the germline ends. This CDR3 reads CASSTVASTDTQYF. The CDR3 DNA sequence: TGTGCCAGCAGCACGGTCGCTAGCACAGATACGCAGTATTTT. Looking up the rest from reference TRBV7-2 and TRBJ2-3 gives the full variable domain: GAGVSQSPSNKVTEKGKDVELRCDPISGHTALYWYRQSLGQGLEFLIYFQGNSAPDKSGLPSDRFSAERTGGSVSTLTIQRTQQEDSAVYLCASSTVASTDTQYFGPGTRLTVL.

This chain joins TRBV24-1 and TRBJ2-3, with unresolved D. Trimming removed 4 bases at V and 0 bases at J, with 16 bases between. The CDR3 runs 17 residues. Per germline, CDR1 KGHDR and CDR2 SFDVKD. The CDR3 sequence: CATSDPRYGRSTDTQYF. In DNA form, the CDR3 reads TGTGCCACCAGTGACCCCCGGTATGGCAGGAGCACAGATACGCAGTATTTT.

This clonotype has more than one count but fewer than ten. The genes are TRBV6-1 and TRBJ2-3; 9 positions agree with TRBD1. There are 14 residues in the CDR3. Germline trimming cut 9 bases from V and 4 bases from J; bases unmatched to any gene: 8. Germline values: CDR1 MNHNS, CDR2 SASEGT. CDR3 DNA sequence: TGTGCCAGTTACGGGACAGGGCGGGCAGATACGCAGTATTTT. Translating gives CASYGTGRADTQYF.

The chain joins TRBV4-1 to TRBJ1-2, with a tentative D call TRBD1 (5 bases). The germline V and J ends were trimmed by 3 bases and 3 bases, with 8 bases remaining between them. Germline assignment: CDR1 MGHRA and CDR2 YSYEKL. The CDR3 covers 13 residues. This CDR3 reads CASSQGVDYGYTF. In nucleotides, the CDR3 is TGCGCCAGCAGCCAGGGGGTCGACTATGGCTACACCTTC.

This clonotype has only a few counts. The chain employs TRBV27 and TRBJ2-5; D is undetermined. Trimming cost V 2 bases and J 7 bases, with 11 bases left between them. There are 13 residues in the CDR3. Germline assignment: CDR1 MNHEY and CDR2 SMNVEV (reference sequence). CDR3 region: CASSLEPLGTQYF. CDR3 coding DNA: TGTGCCAGCAGTTTAGAGCCCTTGGGGACCCAGTACTTC.

CDR3 in DNA: TGTGCCAGCAGGGAGCCGGGGAACACTGAAGCTTTCTTT. It is translated as CASREPGNTEAFF. V is TRBV6-1 and J is TRBJ1-1, with D unresolved. The CDR3 is 13 amino acids. The V end lost 6 bases, the J end lost 1 base, and 9 bases lay between the germline ends. Per germline, CDR1 MNHNS and CDR2 SASEGT.

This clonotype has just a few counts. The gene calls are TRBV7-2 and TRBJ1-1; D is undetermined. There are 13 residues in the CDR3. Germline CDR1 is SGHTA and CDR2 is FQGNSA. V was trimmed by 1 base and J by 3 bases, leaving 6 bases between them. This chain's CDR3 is CASSLGGDTEAFF. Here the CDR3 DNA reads TGTGCCAGCAGCTTAGGTGGTGACACTGAAGCTTTCTTT.

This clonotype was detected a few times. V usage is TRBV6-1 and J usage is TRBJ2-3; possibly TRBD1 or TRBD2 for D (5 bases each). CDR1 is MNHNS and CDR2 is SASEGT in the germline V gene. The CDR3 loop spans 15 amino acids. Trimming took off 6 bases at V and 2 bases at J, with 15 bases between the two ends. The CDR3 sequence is CASRGDRRSTDTQYF. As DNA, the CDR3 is TGTGCCAGCAGGGGGGACCGGCGGTCCACAGATACGCAGTATTTT.

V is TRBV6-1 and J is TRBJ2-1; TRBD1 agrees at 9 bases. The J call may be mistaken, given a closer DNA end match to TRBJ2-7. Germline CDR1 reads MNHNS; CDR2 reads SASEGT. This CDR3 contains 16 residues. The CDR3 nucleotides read TGTGCCAGCAGTACGACAGGGGGTTACTCCACCTACGAGCAGTACTTC. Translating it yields CASSTTGGYSTYEQYF.

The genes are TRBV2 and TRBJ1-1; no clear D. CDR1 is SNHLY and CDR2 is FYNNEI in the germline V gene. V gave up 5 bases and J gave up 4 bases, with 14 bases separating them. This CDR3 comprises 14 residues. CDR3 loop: CASSQESEGTEAFF. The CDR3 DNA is TGTGCCAGCAGTCAAGAGTCGGAGGGCACTGAAGCTTTCTTT.

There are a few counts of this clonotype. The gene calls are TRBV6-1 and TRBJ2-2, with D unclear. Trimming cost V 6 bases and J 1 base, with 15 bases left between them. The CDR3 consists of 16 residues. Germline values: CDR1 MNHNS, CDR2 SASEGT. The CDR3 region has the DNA TGTGCCAGCAGACCTCACGGTACAGAGAACACCGGGGAGCTGTTTTTT. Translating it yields CASRPHGTENTGELFF.

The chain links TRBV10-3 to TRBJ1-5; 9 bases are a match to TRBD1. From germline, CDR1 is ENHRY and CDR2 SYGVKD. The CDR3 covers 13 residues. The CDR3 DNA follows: TGTGCTTCGGGACAGGGAGCGAATCAGCCCCAGCATTTT. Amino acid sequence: CASGQGANQPQHF.

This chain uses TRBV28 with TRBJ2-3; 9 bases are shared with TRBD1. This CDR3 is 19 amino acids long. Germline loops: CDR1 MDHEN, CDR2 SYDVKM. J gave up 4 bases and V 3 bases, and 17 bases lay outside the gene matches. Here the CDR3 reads CASSFSPSTGQGRADTQYF. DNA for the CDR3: TGTGCCAGCAGTTTCTCCCCATCCACCGGACAGGGGAGGGCAGATACGCAGTATTTT.

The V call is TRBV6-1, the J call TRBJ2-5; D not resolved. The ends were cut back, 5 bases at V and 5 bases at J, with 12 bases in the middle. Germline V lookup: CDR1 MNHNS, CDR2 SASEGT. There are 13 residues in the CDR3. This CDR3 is CASSFTYRETQYF. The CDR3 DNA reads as TGTGCCAGCAGTTTCACGTACCGGGAGACCCAGTACTTC.